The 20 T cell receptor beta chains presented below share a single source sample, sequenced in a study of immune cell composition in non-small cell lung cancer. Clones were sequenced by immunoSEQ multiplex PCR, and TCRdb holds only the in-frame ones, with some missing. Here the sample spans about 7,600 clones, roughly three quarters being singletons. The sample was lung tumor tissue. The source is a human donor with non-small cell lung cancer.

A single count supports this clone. The CDR3 DNA is TGTGCCAGCAGCTTACAGGGGGCGACTAACTATGGCTACACCTTC. Translated: CASSLQGATNYGYTF. The chain links TRBV7-2 to TRBJ1-2, with TRBD1 matching 8 bases. Germline V lookup: CDR1 SGHTA, CDR2 FQGNSA. This CDR3 contains 15 residues. J gave up 0 bases and V 2 bases, and 2 bases lay outside the gene matches.

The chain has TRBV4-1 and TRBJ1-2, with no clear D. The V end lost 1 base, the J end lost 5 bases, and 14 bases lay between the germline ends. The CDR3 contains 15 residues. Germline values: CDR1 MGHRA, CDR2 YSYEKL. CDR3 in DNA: TGCGCCAGCAGCCAAGCACCTGGGGTGGGATATGGCTACACCTTC. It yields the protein CASSQAPGVGYGYTF.

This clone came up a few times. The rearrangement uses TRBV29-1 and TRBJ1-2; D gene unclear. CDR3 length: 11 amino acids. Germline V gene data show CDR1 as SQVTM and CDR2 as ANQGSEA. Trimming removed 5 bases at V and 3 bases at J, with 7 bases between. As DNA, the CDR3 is TGCAGCGTTCCACTTTACTATGGCTACACCTTC. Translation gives CSVPLYYGYTF.

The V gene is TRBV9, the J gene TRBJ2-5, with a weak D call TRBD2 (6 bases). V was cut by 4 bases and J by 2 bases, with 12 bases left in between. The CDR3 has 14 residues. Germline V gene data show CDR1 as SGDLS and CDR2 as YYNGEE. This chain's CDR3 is CASSRGGAQETQYF. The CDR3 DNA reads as TGTGCCAGCAGCCGGGGAGGAGCTCAAGAGACCCAGTACTTC.

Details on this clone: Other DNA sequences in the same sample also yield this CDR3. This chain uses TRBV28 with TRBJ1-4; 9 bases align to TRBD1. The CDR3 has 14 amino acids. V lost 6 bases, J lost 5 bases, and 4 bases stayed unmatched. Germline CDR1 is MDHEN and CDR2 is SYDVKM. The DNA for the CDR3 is TGTGCCAGCAGCCTGGGACAGGGAAATGAAAAACTGTTTTTT. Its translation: CASSLGQGNEKLFF. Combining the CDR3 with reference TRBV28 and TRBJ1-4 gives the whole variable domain DVKVTQSSRYLVKRTGEKVFLECVQDMDHENMFWYRQDPGLGLRLIYFSYDVKMKEKGDIPEGYSVSREKKERFSLILESASTNQTSMYLCASSLGQGNEKLFFGSGTQLSVL.

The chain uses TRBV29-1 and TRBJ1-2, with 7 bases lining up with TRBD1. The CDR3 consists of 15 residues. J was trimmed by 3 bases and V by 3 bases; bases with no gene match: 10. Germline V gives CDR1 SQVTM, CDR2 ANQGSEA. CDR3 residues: CSVDGATGDHYGYTF. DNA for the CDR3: TGCAGCGTTGACGGCGCAACAGGGGATCACTATGGCTACACCTTC.

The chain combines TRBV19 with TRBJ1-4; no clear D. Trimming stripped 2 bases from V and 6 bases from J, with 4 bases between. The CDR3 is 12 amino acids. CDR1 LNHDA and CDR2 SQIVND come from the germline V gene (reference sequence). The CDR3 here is CASSISDEKLFF. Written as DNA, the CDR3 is TGTGCCAGTAGTATATCCGATGAAAAACTGTTTTTT.

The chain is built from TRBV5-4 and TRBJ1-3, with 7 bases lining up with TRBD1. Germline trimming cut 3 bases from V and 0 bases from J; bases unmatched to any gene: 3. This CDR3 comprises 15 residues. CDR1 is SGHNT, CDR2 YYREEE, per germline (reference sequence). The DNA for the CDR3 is TGTGCCAGCAGCTGGGACAGCGGCTCTGGAAACACCATATATTTT. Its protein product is CASSWDSGSGNTIYF.

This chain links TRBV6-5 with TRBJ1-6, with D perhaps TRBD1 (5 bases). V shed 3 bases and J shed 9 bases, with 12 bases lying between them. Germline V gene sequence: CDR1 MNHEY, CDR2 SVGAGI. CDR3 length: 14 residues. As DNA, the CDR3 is TGTGCCAGCAGTTATTTAGGAGGGACTTCACCCCTCCACTTT. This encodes CASSYLGGTSPLHF.

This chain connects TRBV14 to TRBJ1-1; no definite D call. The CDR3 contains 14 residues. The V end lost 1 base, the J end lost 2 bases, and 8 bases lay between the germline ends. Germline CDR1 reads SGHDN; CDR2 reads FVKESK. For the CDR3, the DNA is TGTGCCAGCAGCCAAGGTTTGATCAACACTGAAGCTTTCTTT. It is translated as CASSQGLINTEAFF.

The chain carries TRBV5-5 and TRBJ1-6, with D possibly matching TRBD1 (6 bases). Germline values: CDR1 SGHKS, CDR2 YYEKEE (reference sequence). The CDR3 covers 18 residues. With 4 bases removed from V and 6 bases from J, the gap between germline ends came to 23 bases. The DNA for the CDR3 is TGTGCCAGCAGCCGGCATTCGAGGCGGGGAGGGGGTAATTCACCCCTCCACTTT. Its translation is CASSRHSRRGGGNSPLHF.

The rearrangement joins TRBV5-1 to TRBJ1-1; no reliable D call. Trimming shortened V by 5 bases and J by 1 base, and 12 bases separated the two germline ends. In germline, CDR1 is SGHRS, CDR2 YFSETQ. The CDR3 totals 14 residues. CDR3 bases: TGCGCCAGCAGTATGCAAGGAGGGAACACTGAAGCTTTCTTT. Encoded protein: CASSMQGGNTEAFF.

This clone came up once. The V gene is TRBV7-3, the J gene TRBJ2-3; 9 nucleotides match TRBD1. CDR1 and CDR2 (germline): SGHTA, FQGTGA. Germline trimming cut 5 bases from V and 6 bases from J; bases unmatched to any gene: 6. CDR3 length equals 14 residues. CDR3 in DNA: TGTGCCAGCAGCCCCCGTACAGGGGGCGATACGCAGTATTTT. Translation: CASSPRTGGDTQYF.

The CDR3 spells CASRGGGGNEKLFF. In DNA form, the CDR3 reads TGCGCCAGCAGAGGGGGTGGCGGGAATGAAAAACTGTTTTTT. The rearrangement uses TRBV5-1 and TRBJ1-4, with D maybe TRBD1 (6 bases). Germline-derived CDR1 and CDR2 are SGHRS and YFSETQ. This CDR3 comprises 14 residues. V lost 5 bases to trimming and J lost 5 bases, with 13 bases between them.

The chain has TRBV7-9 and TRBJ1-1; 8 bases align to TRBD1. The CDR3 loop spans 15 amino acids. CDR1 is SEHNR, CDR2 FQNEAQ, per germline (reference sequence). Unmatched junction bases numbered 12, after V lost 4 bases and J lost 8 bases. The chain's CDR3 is CASSSTTGGIGEAFF. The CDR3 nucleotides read TGTGCCAGCAGCTCGACAACAGGGGGGATTGGCGAAGCTTTCTTT. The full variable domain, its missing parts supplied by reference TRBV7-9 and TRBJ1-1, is DTGVSQNPRHKITKRGQNVTFRCDPISEHNRLYWYRQTLGQGPEFLTYFQNEAQLEKSRLLSDRFSAERPKGSFSTLEIQRTEQGDSAMYLCASSSTTGGIGEAFFGQGTRLTVV.

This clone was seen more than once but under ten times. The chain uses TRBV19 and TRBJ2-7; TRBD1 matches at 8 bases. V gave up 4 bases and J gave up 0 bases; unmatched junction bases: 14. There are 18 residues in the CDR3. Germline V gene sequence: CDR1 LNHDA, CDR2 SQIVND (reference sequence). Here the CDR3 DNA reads TGTGCCAGTAGTACCCGTCATTCAGGACAGGGACACTCCTACGAGCAGTACTTC. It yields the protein CASSTRHSGQGHSYEQYF.

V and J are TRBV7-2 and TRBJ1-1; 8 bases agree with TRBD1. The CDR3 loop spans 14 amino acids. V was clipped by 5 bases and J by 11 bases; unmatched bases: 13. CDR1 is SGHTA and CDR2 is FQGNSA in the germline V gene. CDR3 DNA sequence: TGTGCCAGCAGCCTAGGACAGGGTAGAACGGGGGCTTTCTTT. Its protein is CASSLGQGRTGAFF.

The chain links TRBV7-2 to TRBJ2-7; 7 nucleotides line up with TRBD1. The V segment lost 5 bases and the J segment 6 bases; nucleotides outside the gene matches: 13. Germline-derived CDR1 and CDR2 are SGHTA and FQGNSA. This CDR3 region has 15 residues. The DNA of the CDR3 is TGTGCCAGCAGCCTACTTACGTCGACAGGGACCGAGCAGTACTTC. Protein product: CASSLLTSTGTEQYF.

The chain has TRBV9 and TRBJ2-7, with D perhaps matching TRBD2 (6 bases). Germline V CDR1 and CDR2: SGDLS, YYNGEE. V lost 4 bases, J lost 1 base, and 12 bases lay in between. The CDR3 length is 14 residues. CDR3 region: CASSSRLGSYEQYF. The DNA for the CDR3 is TGTGCCAGCAGCTCTCGACTAGGGTCCTACGAGCAGTACTTC. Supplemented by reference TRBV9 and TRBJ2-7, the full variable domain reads DSGVTQTPKHLITATGQRVTLRCSPRSGDLSVYWYQQSLDQGLQFLIQYYNGEERAKGNILERFSAQQFPDLHSELNLSSLELGDSALYFCASSSRLGSYEQYFGPGTRLTVT.

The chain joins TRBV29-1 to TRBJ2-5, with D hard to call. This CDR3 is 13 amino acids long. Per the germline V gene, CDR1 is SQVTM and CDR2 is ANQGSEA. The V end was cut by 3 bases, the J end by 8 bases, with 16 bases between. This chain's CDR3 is CSVELGRPNTQYF. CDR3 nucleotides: TGCAGCGTTGAGTTGGGCCGGCCGAATACCCAGTACTTC. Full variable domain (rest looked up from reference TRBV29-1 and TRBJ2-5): SAVISQKPSRDICQRGTSLTIQCQVDSQVTMMFWYRQQPGQSLTLIATANQGSEATYESGFVIDKFPISRPNLTFSTLTVSNMSPEDSSIYLCSVELGRPNTQYFGPGTRLLVL.